These T cell receptor beta chains were read from a single sample in a study of shared clonotypes between healthy human individuals. Some clones are missing from TCRdb's copy, which holds only in-frame ones; the method was immunoSEQ multiplex PCR. The repertoire includes about 120,000 clones, around 66% of them detected once, and about 22% sits in the top ten. The material sequenced was memory CD8+ T cells sorted from blood. The receptors were gathered from a woman aged 25 to 39 in good health. Both conserved end residues are part of each CDR3. A D gene is named only where the DNA matches it firmly. Where a row states a size, it is once, few, many or the class of an expanded clone; other rows omit it.

j_call v_call d_call clone_size cdr3_aa cdr3_nt
TRBJ2-7 TRBV27 TRBD2 . CASSLWRGTYEQYF TGTGCCAGCAGTTTATGGCGGGGGACCTACGAGCAGTACTTC
TRBJ2-1 TRBV6-4 TRBD2 . CASSGLAGGNEQFF TGTGCCAGCAGTGGTCTAGCGGGAGGAAATGAGCAGTTCTTC
TRBJ1-5 TRBV6-6 . . CASSYPTDGWQPQHF TGTGCCAGCAGTTACCCCACCGACGGGTGGCAGCCCCAGCATTTT
TRBJ1-1 TRBV7-9 . . CASSPIYQLNTEAFF TGTGCCAGCAGCCCGATCTACCAGCTGAACACTGAAGCTTTCTTT
TRBJ2-7 TRBV7-8 TRBD2 . CASSFPQRDATYEQYF TGTGCCAGCAGCTTCCCTCAGCGGGACGCCACCTACGAGCAGTACTTC
TRBJ1-1 TRBV19 . . CASTPRGVRQLEAFF TGTGCCAGTACCCCTAGGGGGGTCAGACAATTAGAAGCTTTCTTT
TRBJ2-1 TRBV19 . once CASSKLAYYNEQFF TGTGCCAGTAGTAAACTAGCCTACTACAATGAGCAGTTCTTC
TRBJ2-7 TRBV6-1 . . CASSGGLGSSYEQYF TGTGCCAGCAGTGGGGGTCTAGGGAGCTCCTACGAGCAGTACTTC
TRBJ2-3 TRBV7-2 TRBD2 many CASSLWTSGREDTQYF TGTGCCAGCAGCTTATGGACTAGCGGGAGAGAAGATACGCAGTATTTT
TRBJ2-7 TRBV4-1 . . CASSHNYEQYF TGCGCCAGCAGCCACAATTACGAGCAGTACTTC
TRBJ2-3 TRBV9 TRBD2 few CASSLAGGSDTQYF TGTGCCAGCAGCTTGGCGGGAGGATCAGATACGCAGTATTTT
TRBJ2-2 TRBV27 TRBD2 few CASSLFPSGRANPGELFF TGTGCCAGCAGTTTATTTCCCAGCGGGAGGGCCAATCCCGGGGAGCTGTTTTTT
TRBJ1-2 TRBV5-6 TRBD1 . CASSTGTGGRGYTF TGTGCCAGCAGCACCGGGACAGGGGGCAGAGGCTACACCTTC
TRBJ2-7 TRBV7-3 TRBD2 . CASSSGTSGIYEQYF TGTGCCAGCAGCTCAGGGACTAGCGGGATTTACGAGCAGTACTTC
TRBJ2-4 TRBV30 . . CAWSLTGRITAKNIQYF TGTGCCTGGAGTCTCACGGGACGGATCACAGCCAAAAACATTCAGTACTTC
TRBJ2-7 TRBV6-4 . . CASSASPESTYEQYF TGTGCCAGCAGTGCAAGTCCCGAATCAACCTACGAGCAGTACTTC
TRBJ2-3 TRBV5-1 . . CASSSGDPTPTDTQYF TGCGCCAGCAGCAGTGGGGACCCCACCCCCACAGATACGCAGTATTTT
TRBJ1-1 TRBV7-9 . few CASGGEAFF TGTGCCAGCGGTGGTGAAGCTTTCTTT
TRBJ1-1 TRBV28 . . CASSLTPSIFGWSLRTEAFF TGTGCCAGCAGTTTAACGCCGTCAATCTTCGGTTGGAGTCTTCGCACTGAAGCTTTCTTT
TRBJ2-2 TRBV7-6 . . CASSLDGGELFF TGTGCCAGCAGCTTAGATGGCGGGGAGCTGTTTTTT
TRBJ2-7 TRBV6-1 . few CASSYKDSYEQYF TGTGCCAGCAGTTATAAGGATTCCTACGAGCAGTACTTC
TRBJ1-2 TRBV7-9 . . CASSLTLGGDGYTF TGTGCCAGCAGCTTGACCCTTGGGGGGGATGGCTACACCTTC
TRBJ2-5 TRBV25-1 . . CASSTWVRDQETQYF TGTGCCAGCAGTACGTGGGTAAGGGACCAAGAGACCCAGTACTTC
TRBJ2-1 TRBV2 TRBD1 many CASRDRGYNEQFF TGTGCCAGCCGGGACAGGGGTTACAATGAGCAGTTCTTC
TRBJ1-4 TRBV6-1 . . CASTMTEGDWEKLFF TGTGCCAGCACAATGACGGAGGGCGATTGGGAAAAACTGTTTTTT
TRBJ2-7 TRBV2 . many CASSQGTVTYEQYF TGTGCCAGCAGCCAAGGGACGGTTACCTACGAGCAGTACTTC
TRBJ2-1 TRBV19 . . CASSIWSGISNEQFF TGTGCCAGTAGTATATGGTCCGGGATTAGCAATGAGCAGTTCTTC
TRBJ2-7 TRBV5-1 TRBD1 . CASRGTGRTEYF TGCGCCAGCAGGGGGACAGGACGTACGGAGTACTTC
TRBJ2-7 TRBV11-1 . . CATGADGYEQYF TGTGCCACCGGCGCGGACGGCTACGAGCAGTACTTC
TRBJ2-7 TRBV4-2 TRBD2 . CASSFGDYRGEQYF TGTGCCAGCAGCTTCGGGGACTATAGGGGCGAGCAGTACTTC
TRBJ1-1 TRBV5-1 TRBD1 . CASSRTGVEAFF TGCGCCAGCAGCCGGACAGGAGTTGAAGCTTTCTTT